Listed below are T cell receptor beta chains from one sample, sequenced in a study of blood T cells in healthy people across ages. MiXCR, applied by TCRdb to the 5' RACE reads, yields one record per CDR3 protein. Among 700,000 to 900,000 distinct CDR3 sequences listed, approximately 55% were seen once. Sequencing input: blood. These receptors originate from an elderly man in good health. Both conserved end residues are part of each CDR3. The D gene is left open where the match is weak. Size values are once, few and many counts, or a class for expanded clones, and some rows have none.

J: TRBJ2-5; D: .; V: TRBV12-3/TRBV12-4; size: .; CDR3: CASSFKKGPETQYF; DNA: TGTGCCAGCAGTTTTAAGAAAGGCCCAGAGACCCAGTACTTC
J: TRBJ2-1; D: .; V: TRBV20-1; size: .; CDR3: CSAPLALSGEQFF; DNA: TGCAGTGCTCCCCTTGCTTTAAGCGGGGAGCAGTTCTTC
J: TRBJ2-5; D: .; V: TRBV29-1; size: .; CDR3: CSVDRTIRRTQYF; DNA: TGCAGCGTTGACAGGACCATCAGAAGGACCCAGTACTTC
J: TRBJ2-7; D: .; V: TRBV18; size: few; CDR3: CASSPSRGDEQYF; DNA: TGTGCCAGCTCACCGAGCAGGGGCGACGAGCAGTACTTC
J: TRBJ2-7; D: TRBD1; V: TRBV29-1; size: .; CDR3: CSGTGGLEQYF; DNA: TGCAGCGGGACAGGGGGCCTCGAGCAGTACTTC
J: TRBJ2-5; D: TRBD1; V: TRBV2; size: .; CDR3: CASQRGRNKETQYF; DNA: TGTGCCAGCCAGAGGGGGCGCAATAAAGAGACCCAGTACTTC
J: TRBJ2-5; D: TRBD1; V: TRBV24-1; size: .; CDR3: CATSDRTGRGGTQYF; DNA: TGTGCCACCAGTGACCGGACAGGGCGAGGGGGGACCCAGTACTTC
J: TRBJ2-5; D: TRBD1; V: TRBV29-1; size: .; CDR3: CSVLLGQGSQETQYF; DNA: TGCAGCGTTCTTCTCGGACAGGGCTCGCAAGAGACCCAGTACTTC
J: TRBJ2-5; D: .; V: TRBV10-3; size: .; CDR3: CAIRGQSDMGTQYF; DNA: TGTGCCATCAGAGGACAGTCTGATATGGGGACCCAGTACTTC
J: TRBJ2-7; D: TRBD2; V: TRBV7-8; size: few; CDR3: CASSLARLAGSYEQYF; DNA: TGTGCCAGCAGCTTAGCTCGGCTAGCGGGGTCCTACGAGCAGTACTTC
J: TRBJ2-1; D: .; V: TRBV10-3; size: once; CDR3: CAIRAGGGSRYEQFF; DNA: TGTGCCATCAGGGCCGGAGGTGGGAGTAGATACGAGCAGTTCTTC
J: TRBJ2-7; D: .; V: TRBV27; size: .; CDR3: CASTATATAYEQYF; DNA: TGTGCCAGCACCGCAACAGCGACCGCCTACGAGCAGTACTTC
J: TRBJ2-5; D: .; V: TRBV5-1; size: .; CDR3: CASRRTTINQETQYF; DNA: TGCGCCAGCAGGCGGACCACAATCAACCAAGAGACCCAGTACTTC
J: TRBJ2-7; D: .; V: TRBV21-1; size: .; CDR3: CASSKGEREHEQYF; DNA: TGTGCCAGCAGCAAAGGTGAGCGGGAGCACGAGCAGTACTTC
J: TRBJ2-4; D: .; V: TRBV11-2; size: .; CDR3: CASSPEVVKNIQYF; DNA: TGTGCCAGCAGCCCCGAGGTCGTCAAAAACATTCAGTACTTC
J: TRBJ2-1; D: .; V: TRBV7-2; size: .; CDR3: CASSRRVFSNEQFF; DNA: TGTGCCAGCAGCCGGCGAGTCTTCTCGAATGAGCAGTTCTTC